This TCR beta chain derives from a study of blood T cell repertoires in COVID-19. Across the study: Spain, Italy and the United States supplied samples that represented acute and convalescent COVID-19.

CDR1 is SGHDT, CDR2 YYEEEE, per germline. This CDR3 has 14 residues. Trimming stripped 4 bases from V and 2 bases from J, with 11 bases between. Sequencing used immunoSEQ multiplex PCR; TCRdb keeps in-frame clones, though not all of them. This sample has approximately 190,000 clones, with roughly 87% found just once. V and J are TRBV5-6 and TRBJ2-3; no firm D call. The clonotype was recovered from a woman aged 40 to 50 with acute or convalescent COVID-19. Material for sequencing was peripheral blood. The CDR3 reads CASSLEVLTDTQYF. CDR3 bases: TGTGCCAGCAGCCTAGAGGTCCTCACAGATACGCAGTATTTT.